Given below is one T cell receptor (beta chain) in context. Germline CDR1 SGHTA, CDR2 FQGNSA. This CDR3 is 13 amino acids long. Trimming took off 2 bases at V and 1 base at J, with 5 bases between the two ends. The sample comes from a study of control samples from healthy donors and cancer patients. Clones were sequenced by immunoSEQ multiplex PCR, and TCRdb holds only the in-frame ones, with some missing. The table has 65,000 to 85,000 clones, about 90% seen once. The genes are TRBV7-2 and TRBJ1-1; maybe TRBD1 (5 bases). The sample taken for sequencing was PBMCs. The receptor's source is a woman aged 45-65 years with head and neck cancer. This chain's CDR3 is CASSLTGNTEAFF. The CDR3, as DNA: TGTGCCAGCAGCTTAACAGGGAACACTGAAGCTTTCTTT.